This entry concerns a single T cell receptor beta chain. No antigen is known for it. These data come from a study of T cell responses to AZD1222 COVID-19 vaccine. Study results and caveats: Clonal diversity was possibly underestimated, and white British individuals and females predominated among donors. Only a handful of individuals given AZD1222 were seropositive at baseline.

The germline CDR1 and CDR2 sequences are MGHDK and SYGVNS. V was shortened by 3 bases and J by 2 bases, with 8 bases between the two germline ends. CDR3 size: 14 residues. Second doses at about 4 or about 12 weeks were pooled. Produced via immunoSEQ multiplex PCR; TCRdb's table is partial and in-frame only. Here the sample spans 100,000 to 120,000 clones, about 94% being singletons. The receptor was derived from an adult who received the AZD1222 COVID-19 vaccine. Sequenced material: peripheral blood, taken 28 days after the second AZD1222 dose. The gene calls are TRBV25-1 and TRBJ1-3; no clear D gene. The CDR3 sequence is CASSDPVPGNTIYF. In nucleotides, the CDR3 is TGTGCCAGCAGTGATCCTGTACCTGGAAACACCATATATTTT.